The 32 T cell receptor beta chains below all came from one sample that was sequenced in a study of regulatory T cells in long-lasting Graves disease. The time point denotes: newly diagnosed GD, antithyroid drugs for less than 3 months. PBMC-derived RNA was used for the TCR library. Arm-PCR of CDR3 regions and iRepertoire HTBI primers were the basis on which TCR beta libraries were built. TCRdb re-called the multiplex PCR reads with MiXCR, one entry per CDR3 protein. The table shows 350,000 to 500,000 distinct CDR3 sequences, with 16% occurring only once. These data were also filed under a second study, of T cells in Graves' hyperthyroidism and ophthalmopathy.

Sequenced here: peripheral blood mononuclear cells (PBMCs), sampled at new diagnosis, from a patient treated with antithyroid drugs. The source is a woman between 18 and 30 years old with Graves disease.

This clonotype came up a few times. The genes are TRBV2 and TRBJ1-4; the D is unclear. Germline V lookup: CDR1 SNHLY, CDR2 FYNNEI. Trimming took 7 bases from V and 4 from J, leaving 7 bases between them. The CDR3 is made up of 12 amino acids. This CDR3 is CASNRVNEKLFF. The CDR3, as DNA: TGTGCCAGCAATCGAGTTAATGAAAAACTGTTTTTT.

This clonotype was counted a few times. The V gene is TRBV4-1, the J gene TRBJ1-2; D remains ambiguous. Trimming took 4 bases from V and 7 from J, leaving 19 bases between them. CDR3 length: 15 residues. Germline assignment: CDR1 MGHRA and CDR2 YSYEKL. DNA of the CDR3: TGCGCCAGCAGCCCAAGGGTTGAGGGAGGGTTTGGCTACACCTTC. Its translation: CASSPRVEGGFGYTF.

The J gene is TRBJ1-5, the V gene TRBV20-1; tentative D call: TRBD1 (5 bases). Per the germline V gene, CDR1 is DFQATT and CDR2 is SNEGSKA (reference sequence). Trimming stripped 3 bases from V and 8 bases from J, with 17 bases between. The CDR3 runs to 14 residues. This CDR3 is CSARTGQIKEPQHF. DNA for the CDR3: TGCAGTGCTAGGACCGGACAAATTAAGGAGCCCCAGCATTTT.

This clonotype was counted a few times. One junction end disagrees with the germline gene, perhaps due to a read error. DNA for the CDR3: TGTGCCAGCAGAGAAGTGTTGGCAGGGGGCGAAAAAGACACTACAGATGAGCAGTTCTTC. This gives the protein CASREVLAGGEKDTTDEQFF. V is TRBV2 and J is TRBJ2-1; 8 positions match TRBD1. In germline, CDR1 is SNHLY, CDR2 FYNNEI. The CDR3 sequence is 20 residues long.

This clonotype was recorded many times. The V gene is TRBV2, the J gene TRBJ2-3, with 7 bases fitting TRBD2. Germline V gene lookup returns CDR1 SNHLY and CDR2 FYNNEI. V dropped 3 bases and J dropped 4; count of bases not matched to a gene: 4. The CDR3 length is 14 residues. The CDR3 loop is CASSESLAADTQYF. In DNA form, the CDR3 reads TGTGCCAGCAGTGAGAGTCTAGCGGCAGATACGCAGTATTTT.

V gene TRBV12-3 or TRBV12-4 combines with J gene TRBJ2-1; tentative D call: TRBD1 (6 bases). This CDR3 has 16 amino acids. V shed 6 bases and J shed 0 bases, with 15 bases lying between them. CDR3 residues: CASRFQRGSSYNEQFF. DNA of the CDR3: TGTGCCAGCAGATTCCAAAGGGGGAGCTCCTACAATGAGCAGTTCTTC.

V is TRBV6-2 or TRBV6-3 and J is TRBJ2-1, with a tentative D call TRBD2 (5 bases). Germline V CDR1 and CDR2: MNHEY, SVGEGT. V was cut by 5 bases and J by 2 bases, with 13 bases left in between. The CDR3 length is 15 residues. The CDR3 loop reads CASSPLPSTYNEQFF. The DNA of the CDR3 is TGTGCCAGCAGTCCTCTCCCTAGCACCTACAATGAGCAGTTCTTC.

The rearrangement links TRBV29-1 to TRBJ2-2, with 7 positions matching TRBD1. The CDR3 covers 14 residues. The trim removed 3 bases at V and 5 bases at J, leaving 6 bases unmatched. Looked up from germline, CDR1 is SQVTM and CDR2 is ANQGSEA. The CDR3 DNA reads TGCAGCGTTGATGCAGGGGGAAATACCGGGGAGCTGTTTTTT. This sequence encodes CSVDAGGNTGELFF.

The chain links TRBV12-3 or TRBV12-4 to TRBJ1-3; D call uncertain. The germline V and J ends were trimmed by 3 bases and 0 bases, with 21 bases remaining between them. This CDR3 spans 19 amino acids. The CDR3 is CASSFGLEGMVVSGNTIYF. CDR3 sequence (DNA): TGTGCCAGCAGTTTTGGTTTGGAAGGGATGGTAGTCTCTGGAAACACCATATATTTT.

This clonotype was seen a handful of times. The chain links TRBV6-1 to TRBJ2-1; D may correspond to TRBD1 or TRBD2 (5 bases each). V was clipped by 6 bases and J by 5 bases, with 17 bases between them. This CDR3 is built from 15 residues. Germline assignment: CDR1 MNHNS and CDR2 SASEGT. The CDR3 spells CASSEQGVGHNEQFF. The CDR3 bases are TGTGCCAGCAGCGAACAAGGGGTGGGACACAATGAGCAGTTCTTC.

This clonotype was seen ten or more times. The chain links TRBV28 to TRBJ2-1, with 9 bases fitting TRBD1. The CDR3 has 12 amino acids. From germline, CDR1 is MDHEN and CDR2 SYDVKM. J gave up 5 bases and V 9 bases, and 2 bases lay outside the gene matches. The CDR3 loop reads CASWTGDNEQFF. The CDR3 DNA follows: TGTGCCAGTTGGACAGGGGACAATGAGCAGTTCTTC.

This clonotype was seen at least ten times. CDR3 nucleotides: TGCAGTGCCACACTCCCTACGGACACTGAAGCTTTCTTT. Residues: CSATLPTDTEAFF. This rearrangement joins TRBV20-1 to TRBJ1-1, with unresolved D. V shed 6 bases and J shed 3 bases, with 14 bases lying between them. Germline V gives CDR1 DFQATT, CDR2 SNEGSKA (reference sequence). This CDR3 has 13 residues.

This clonotype was counted between two and nine times. The chain combines TRBV7-9 with TRBJ2-5; 8 positions match TRBD2. This CDR3 region has 15 residues. Germline V gene data show CDR1 as SEHNR and CDR2 as FQNEAQ (reference sequence). The trim removed 5 bases at V and 3 bases at J, leaving 8 bases unmatched. CDR3 in DNA: TGTGCCAGCAGCCCCCGGACTAGCTTCGAAGAGACCCAGTACTTC. Translating it yields CASSPRTSFEETQYF.

A few counts support this clonotype. The chain is built from TRBV27 and TRBJ1-3; D gene ambiguous. Trimming removed 1 base from V and 3 bases from J, with 10 bases in between. CDR3 length: 15 residues. In germline, CDR1 is MNHEY, CDR2 SMNVEV (reference sequence). The CDR3 loop is CASSLFSGSGNTIYF. In DNA, the CDR3 is TGTGCCAGCAGTTTATTCTCCGGTAGTGGAAACACCATATATTTT.

The table lists this clonotype with many counts. For the CDR3, the DNA is TGTGCCAGCAGCTCCCTCCTCGAGCAGTACTTC. Amino acids: CASSSLLEQYF. The chain carries TRBV28 and TRBJ2-7; no clear D. CDR1 is MDHEN, CDR2 SYDVKM, per germline. The CDR3 has 11 residues. Trimming shortened V by 6 bases and J by 6 bases, and 9 bases separated the two germline ends.

The rearrangement uses TRBV10-3 and TRBJ2-7; D possibly matches TRBD1 or TRBD2 (6 bases each). This CDR3 has 13 amino acids. CDR1 is ENHRY, CDR2 SYGVKD, per germline. V lost 4 bases and J 5 bases, leaving 12 bases between the germline ends. The CDR3 sequence: CAISGDGGHEQYF. DNA of the CDR3: TGTGCCATCAGTGGTGACGGGGGCCACGAGCAGTACTTC.

The chain couples TRBV4-3 to TRBJ2-7, with 7 bases that match TRBD1. V was clipped by 1 base and J by 6 bases; unmatched bases: 12. Germline loops: CDR1 LGHNA, CDR2 YSLEER. There are 16 residues in the CDR3. Written as DNA, the CDR3 is TGCGCCAGCAGCCAAGGCACCTCAGGACAGGCCGCCGAGCAGTACTTC. As protein: CASSQGTSGQAAEQYF.

The chain employs TRBV11-2 and TRBJ1-5, with TRBD1 matching over 7 bases. The CDR3 spans 17 residues. V trimming: 1 base; J trimming: 4 bases; junction bases outside the gene matches: 10. Germline CDR1 SGHAT, CDR2 FQNNGV. In DNA, the CDR3 is TGTGCCAGCAGCTTAGGATCGGCAGGGGGAATTAATCAGCCCCAGCATTTT. Translating gives CASSLGSAGGINQPQHF.

Ten or more counts support this clonotype. This chain links TRBV5-6 with TRBJ1-1; D gene uncertain. From germline, CDR1 is SGHDT and CDR2 YYEEEE. Trimming stripped 0 bases from V and 5 bases from J, with 8 bases between. The CDR3 extends over 13 amino acids. CDR3 sequence reads: CASSLGVGTEAFF. In DNA form, the CDR3 reads TGTGCCAGCAGCTTGGGGGTGGGGACTGAAGCTTTCTTT.

This clonotype was counted only a few times. V gene TRBV20-1 combines with J gene TRBJ1-1; perhaps TRBD1 as D (6 bases). The germline V gene encodes CDR1 DFQATT and CDR2 SNEGSKA (reference sequence). Trimming stripped 0 bases from V and 6 bases from J, with 17 bases between. The CDR3 runs to 15 residues. CDR3 protein: CSARDRWGAIAEAFF. The DNA for the CDR3 is TGCAGTGCTAGAGATCGTTGGGGGGCCATTGCTGAAGCTTTCTTT.

There are many counts of this clonotype. The V and J genes are TRBV6-5 and TRBJ2-7; D might be TRBD2 (7 bases). This CDR3 comprises 19 residues. Trimming cost V 0 bases and J 3 bases, with 24 bases left between them. The germline CDR1 and CDR2 sequences are MNHEY and SVGAGI. CDR3 sequence: CASSYSLTGVLGGGYEQYF. The CDR3 DNA reads as TGTGCCAGCAGTTACTCCTTGACGGGAGTTTTGGGAGGGGGCTACGAGCAGTACTTC.

This clonotype was seen ten or more times. J is TRBJ2-1 and V is TRBV28, with a weak D call TRBD2 (6 bases). The CDR3 loop spans 14 amino acids. CDR1 and CDR2 from the germline V gene are MDHEN and SYDVKM. Trimming cost V 1 base and J 4 bases, with 8 bases left between them. Here the CDR3 reads CASSLSGLYNEQFF. CDR3 DNA sequence: TGTGCCAGCAGTTTATCGGGACTTTACAATGAGCAGTTCTTC. Drawing the rest from reference TRBV28 and TRBJ2-1, the complete variable domain is DVKVTQSSRYLVKRTGEKVFLECVQDMDHENMFWYRQDPGLGLRLIYFSYDVKMKEKGDIPEGYSVSREKKERFSLILESASTNQTSMYLCASSLSGLYNEQFFGPGTRLTVL.

This clonotype was recorded once. V and J are TRBV19 and TRBJ1-5, with D hard to call. Trimming pared 5 bases from V and 0 bases from J, leaving 11 bases between. Germline V lookup: CDR1 LNHDA, CDR2 SQIVND (reference sequence). The CDR3 extends over 15 amino acids. The CDR3 spells CASSAKGLSNQPQHF. In nucleotides, the CDR3 is TGTGCCAGTAGTGCAAAAGGACTTAGCAATCAGCCCCAGCATTTT.

This clonotype was seen more than once but under ten times. The chain couples TRBV29-1 to TRBJ1-6; tentative D call: TRBD1 (6 bases). The CDR3 loop spans 15 amino acids. With 5 bases removed from V and 8 bases from J, the gap between germline ends came to 19 bases. Germline CDR1 reads SQVTM; CDR2 reads ANQGSEA. The chain's CDR3 is CSVSFPTGGDSPLHF. In DNA form, the CDR3 reads TGCAGCGTTTCCTTCCCGACAGGTGGGGATTCACCCCTCCACTTT.

Ten or more counts support this clonotype. The gene calls are TRBV12-3 or TRBV12-4 and TRBJ2-5; D is unclear. The CDR3 extends over 13 amino acids. V lost 5 bases, J lost 5 bases, and 12 bases lay in between. CDR3 nucleotides: TGTGCCAGCAGTCGACAAGCCCTGGAGACCCAGTACTTC. Translating it yields CASSRQALETQYF.

This clonotype has a single count. V is TRBV6-2 or TRBV6-3 and J is TRBJ1-2; TRBD1 matches 7 bases. From germline, CDR1 is MNHEY and CDR2 SVGEGT. CDR3 length: 13 residues. The V gene end was trimmed by 8 bases and the J gene end by 9 bases; junction bases not matched to a gene: 12. CDR3 sequence reads: CASGPQGKASYTF. The CDR3 DNA sequence: TGTGCCAGCGGCCCACAGGGGAAGGCGAGCTACACCTTC.

This clonotype was recorded a few times. The chain employs TRBV3-1 and TRBJ2-7, with 9 bases fitting TRBD1. With V trimmed by 1 base and J by 6 bases, 4 bases remained unmatched. The CDR3 has 14 amino acids. Per the germline V gene, CDR1 is LGHDT and CDR2 is YNNKEL (reference sequence). In DNA, the CDR3 is TGTGCCAGCAGCCAAGGGGGACAGGGTCTCGAGCAGTACTTC. This gives the protein CASSQGGQGLEQYF.

A note on this clonotype: With only one base between it and a far larger clone, this is likely a read error. The rearrangement uses TRBV20-1 and TRBJ2-4; 12 bases align to TRBD2. Germline loops: CDR1 DFQATT, CDR2 SNEGSKA (reference sequence). The CDR3 spans 15 residues. J gave up 13 bases and V 2 bases, and 12 bases lay outside the gene matches. In DNA, the CDR3 is TGCAGTGCTAGATTGACTAGCGGGAGTGTTGTTGAGCAGTACTTC. This translates into CSARLTSGSVVEQYF.

With regard to this clonotype: A clone one base away is much larger, so this may be a read error. This chain uses TRBV4-1 with TRBJ2-3; 9 bases map to TRBD2. Trimming removed 4 bases from V and 4 bases from J; junction bases left unmatched: 9. In germline, CDR1 is MGHRA, CDR2 YSYEKL. CDR3 size: 16 residues. The CDR3: CASSLRPGLASDTQYF. For the CDR3, the DNA is TGCGCCAGCAGCCTTCGTCCGGGACTAGCTTCAGATACGCAGTATTTT.

The gene calls are TRBV12-3 or TRBV12-4 and TRBJ2-4, with 7 bases matching TRBD1. This CDR3 has 18 amino acids. Trimming at V came to 3 bases and at J to 4 bases, leaving 15 bases not matched to a gene. The CDR3 sequence is CASSFPIDTGVVKNIQYF. The CDR3 DNA is TGTGCCAGCAGTTTCCCAATCGACACAGGGGTGGTGAAAAACATTCAGTACTTC.

The sample holds a few counts of this clonotype. This chain links TRBV7-9 with TRBJ2-4; no reliable D call. V lost 2 bases, J lost 5 bases, and 7 bases lay in between. Germline V gives CDR1 SEHNR, CDR2 FQNEAQ (reference sequence). CDR3 length: 13 amino acids. The CDR3 region has the DNA TGTGCCAGCAGCTTAATTTTAGAAAACATTCAGTACTTC. It translates to CASSLILENIQYF. Variable domain in full (rest from reference TRBV7-9 and TRBJ2-4): DTGVSQNPRHKITKRGQNVTFRCDPISEHNRLYWYRQTLGQGPEFLTYFQNEAQLEKSRLLSDRFSAERPKGSFSTLEIQRTEQGDSAMYLCASSLILENIQYFGAGTRLSVL.

With respect to this clonotype: This may be a read error, as it is one base from a much larger clone. This CDR3 fails to terminate in the conserved phenylalanine or tryptophan, so it likely reflects a read error. This chain joins TRBV7-9 and TRBJ2-7; the D gene is possibly TRBD1 (5 bases). The CDR3 contains 13 residues. Trimming left V 0 bases short and J 7 bases short, with 10 bases between. Germline V lookup: CDR1 SEHNR, CDR2 FQNEAQ (reference sequence). This CDR3 is CASSLASGREQYL. The CDR3, as DNA: TGTGCCAGCAGCTTAGCTTCAGGGCGAGAGCAGTACCTC.